The T cell receptor (beta chain) described here comes from a study of vaccination effects on CD4 cells after COVID-19. Study-level information: Sampling of a couple of convalescent patients took place 16 days and one week prior to vaccination.

Only a few counts were recorded for this clone. Antigen specificity is unknown. Study-wide findings and caveats: Marked clonal contraction was seen late after vaccination (in both infection- and vaccine-induced clones).

The method was immunoSEQ multiplex PCR; TCRdb's version includes in-frame clones alone and lacks a portion of them. The sample lists tens of thousands of clones, about 78% seen once, with 17% in the top ten. The CDR3 totals 16 residues. The J segment lost 4 bases and the V segment lost 2 bases, leaving 11 bases of the junction unmatched. Germline CDR1 is SGHRS and CDR2 is YFSETQ. Peptide-pool stimulation followed by sequencing identified expanded antigen-specific CD4+ clonotypes in the ViraFEST assay. Between days 10 and 11 of culture, CD4+ T cells were separated out. A PCR test confirmed that the person had SARS-CoV-2 infection between March and December 2020. A half-medium replacement with IL-2 medium was carried out on days 3 and 7.

Sequenced material: CD4+ T cells from PBMCs cultured with HCoV-NL63 spike peptides, taken before COVID-19 vaccination. The clonotype originates from a human donor who had a prior SARS-CoV-2 infection. V usage is TRBV5-1 and J usage is TRBJ1-1; 7 positions agree with TRBD1. The CDR3 protein is CASSFSGQGGSTEAFF. The CDR3 DNA follows: TGCGCCAGCAGCTTCTCGGGCCAGGGGGGGAGCACTGAAGCTTTCTTT.